This is a list of T cell receptor beta chains from one sample in a study of cytomegalovirus exposure and HLA in healthy donors. TCRdb keeps only in-frame clones here, not all; method: immunoSEQ multiplex PCR. This table has about 100,000 clones, 75% appearing once. The sequencing input was PBMCs. These receptors were taken from a middle-aged man in good health and CMV-seronegative. Both conserved end residues are part of each CDR3. The D gene is left open where the match is weak. Some rows mark clone size as missing; the rest say once, few, many or name a class of expanded clone.

V: TRBV10-3; D: TRBD2; size: -; J: TRBJ2-1; DNA: TGTGCCATCAGTGGCGGAGGGGCTAGCGGGAGTTTCGATGAGCAGTTCTTC; CDR3: CAISGGGASGSFDEQFF
V: TRBV6-6; D: -; size: few; J: TRBJ2-4; DNA: TGTGCCAGCTCAATTTTAGCCAAAAACATTCAGTACTTC; CDR3: CASSILAKNIQYF
V: TRBV6-1; D: TRBD1; size: -; J: TRBJ1-4; DNA: TGTGCCAGCAGTGCCTCGACAGGGGCCGCGGAAAAACTGTTTTTT; CDR3: CASSASTGAAEKLFF
V: TRBV4-1; D: -; size: -; J: TRBJ1-4; DNA: TGCGCCAGCAGCCAATCCCCCCCTCCAGCTAATGAAAAACTGTTTTTT; CDR3: CASSQSPPPANEKLFF
V: TRBV2; D: TRBD2; size: -; J: TRBJ2-1; DNA: TGTGCCAGCAAGCGGGAGGCCACCAATGAGCAGTTCTTC; CDR3: CASKREATNEQFF
V: TRBV2; D: -; size: -; J: TRBJ2-7; DNA: TGTGCCACCACCTTATTACCAGGGATTAACGAGCAGTACTTC; CDR3: CATTLLPGINEQYF
V: TRBV7-2; D: -; size: once; J: TRBJ2-3; DNA: TGTGCCAGCAGCTTAAACTACGGAGATACGCAGTATTTT; CDR3: CASSLNYGDTQYF
V: TRBV7-9; D: -; size: -; J: TRBJ2-1; DNA: TGTGCCAGCAGCTTAGCGACAATGGATCATTTCTATGAGCAGTTCTTC; CDR3: CASSLATMDHFYEQFF
V: TRBV15; D: TRBD1; size: -; J: TRBJ2-2; DNA: TGTGCCACCAGAGGGGGCTTGGGGACCGGGGAGCTGTTTTTT; CDR3: CATRGGLGTGELFF
V: TRBV7-2; D: -; size: -; J: TRBJ2-7; DNA: TGTGCCAGCAGCCCAACAGGGTACGAGCAGTACTTC; CDR3: CASSPTGYEQYF
V: TRBV4-3; D: -; size: -; J: TRBJ2-7; DNA: TGCGCCAGCAGCCAAAAATTACAGGGCCCAACCCCCTACGAGCAGTACTTC; CDR3: CASSQKLQGPTPYEQYF
V: TRBV7-9; D: -; size: -; J: TRBJ2-2; DNA: TGTGCCAGCAGCTTACCAGGGACACCGAACACCGGGGAGCTGTTTTTT; CDR3: CASSLPGTPNTGELFF
V: TRBV7-3; D: -; size: -; J: TRBJ2-3; DNA: TGTGCCAGCAGCCCCAGCCCAAGCACTAGTTTTGATACGCAGTATTTT; CDR3: CASSPSPSTSFDTQYF
V: TRBV6-1; D: -; size: -; J: TRBJ1-5; DNA: TGTGCCAGCAGTGAACGGAGAGGAATTGCTGGGAGTCAGCCCCAGCATTTT; CDR3: CASSERRGIAGSQPQHF
V: TRBV5-1; D: TRBD1; size: -; J: TRBJ2-5; DNA: TGCGCCAGCAGCCCCGAGGAGGGACAGGGATACTTC; CDR3: CASSPEEGQGYF
V: TRBV19; D: TRBD1; size: -; J: TRBJ1-6; DNA: TGTGCCAGTAGTATAGAAGGACAGGGGTTTTATTCACCCCTCCACTTT; CDR3: CASSIEGQGFYSPLHF
V: TRBV9; D: TRBD1; size: -; J: TRBJ1-5; DNA: TGTGCCAGCAGTTTAACAGGGGGGAGCAATCAGCCCCAGCATTTT; CDR3: CASSLTGGSNQPQHF
V: TRBV29-1; D: TRBD2; size: -; J: TRBJ2-5; DNA: TGCAGGTCGGCACCGGGACTAGCGGTAGAGACCCAGTACTTC; CDR3: CRSAPGLAVETQYF
V: TRBV2; D: -; size: -; J: TRBJ1-2; DNA: TGTGCCAGCAGTGAATTAGTACGGTCCTTCTACACCTTC; CDR3: CASSELVRSFYTF
V: TRBV5-6; D: TRBD2; size: -; J: TRBJ2-3; DNA: TGTGCCAGCAGCCCTACGGGAGGTAGCACAGATACGCAGTATTTT; CDR3: CASSPTGGSTDTQYF
V: TRBV19; D: -; size: -; J: TRBJ2-5; DNA: TGTGCCAGTAGTAGCCTGGACAGATCACTGAGGTCCCAGTACTTC; CDR3: CASSSLDRSLRSQYF
V: TRBV28; D: TRBD1; size: once; J: TRBJ2-1; DNA: TGTGCCTCAGAACGCCGGAGACGGACAGGGGTCTACAATGAGCAGTTCTTC; CDR3: CASERRRRTGVYNEQFF
V: TRBV7-3; D: -; size: -; J: TRBJ2-2; DNA: TGTGCCAGCAGCTCCCAGGGGGGGAACACCGGGGAGCTGTTTTTT; CDR3: CASSSQGGNTGELFF
V: TRBV18; D: TRBD1; size: -; J: TRBJ2-6; DNA: TGTGCCAGCTCAACAGGGGGCTCTGGGGCCAACGTCCTGACTTTC; CDR3: CASSTGGSGANVLTF
V: TRBV2; D: -; size: -; J: TRBJ2-7; DNA: TGTGCCAGCAGGGTACACTACGAGCAGTACTTC; CDR3: CASRVHYEQYF
V: TRBV19; D: TRBD2; size: -; J: TRBJ2-1; DNA: TGTGCCAGTACCCTAGCGGCGTCCTACAATGAGCAGTTCTTC; CDR3: CASTLAASYNEQFF
V: TRBV29-1; D: -; size: -; J: TRBJ1-2; DNA: TGCAGCGTTTGGGAGAGGGGGAGCACCTTC; CDR3: CSVWERGSTF
V: TRBV7-4; D: TRBD2; size: -; J: TRBJ2-7; DNA: TGTGCCAGCAGCTCAAGATTTCTAGCGGGAGTCTACGAGCAGTACTTC; CDR3: CASSSRFLAGVYEQYF
V: TRBV9; D: -; size: -; J: TRBJ2-5; DNA: TGTGCCAGCGGTTCGGGGATTCAGGAGACCCAGTACTTC; CDR3: CASGSGIQETQYF
V: TRBV11-2; D: -; size: -; J: TRBJ1-1; DNA: TGTGCCAGCAGCTTAGTTGGGGGCTGGGGCACTGAAGCTTTCTTT; CDR3: CASSLVGGWGTEAFF
V: TRBV13; D: -; size: -; J: TRBJ2-1; DNA: TGTGCCAGCAGCTTAGGCGGGAAGGGCAATGAGCAGTTCTTC; CDR3: CASSLGGKGNEQFF
V: TRBV7-3; D: TRBD2; size: -; J: TRBJ2-1; DNA: TGTGCCAGCAGCAAAGGAGGGACTAGGGACAATGAGCAGTTCTTC; CDR3: CASSKGGTRDNEQFF